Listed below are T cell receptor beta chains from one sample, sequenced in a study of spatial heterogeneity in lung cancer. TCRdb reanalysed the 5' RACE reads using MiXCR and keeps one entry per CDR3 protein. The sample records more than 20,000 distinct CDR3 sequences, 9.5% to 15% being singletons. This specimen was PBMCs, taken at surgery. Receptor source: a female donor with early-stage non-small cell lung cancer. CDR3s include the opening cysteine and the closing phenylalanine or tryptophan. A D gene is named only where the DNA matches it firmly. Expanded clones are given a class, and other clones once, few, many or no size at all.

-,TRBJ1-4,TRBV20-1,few,TGCAGTGCTTTACACGTTGCAACTAATGAAAAACTGTTTTTT,CSALHVATNEKLFF
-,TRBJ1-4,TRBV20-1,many,TGCAGTGCCTCAAACCGTCAGGGACAACTTGAAAAACTGTTTTTT,CSASNRQGQLEKLFF
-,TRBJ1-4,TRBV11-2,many,TGTGCCAGCAGCTTTGGATGGGAAAAACTGTTTTTT,CASSFGWEKLFF
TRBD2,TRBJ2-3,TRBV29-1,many,TGCAGCGCCGATCCTAGCGGGAGCACAGATACGCAGTATTTT,CSADPSGSTDTQYF
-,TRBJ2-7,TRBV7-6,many,TGTGCCAGCAGCTTGGATTTGGGCGAGCAGTACTTC,CASSLDLGEQYF
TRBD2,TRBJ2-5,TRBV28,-,TGTGCCAGCAGTAGGACTAGCGGGAGGGCCTGGGAGACCCAGTACTTC,CASSRTSGRAWETQYF
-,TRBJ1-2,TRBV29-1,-,TGCAGCGTTGAAGAGATACAGGAAAACTATGGCTACACCTTC,CSVEEIQENYGYTF
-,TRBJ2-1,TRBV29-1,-,TGCAGCGTTGAGGGTAGCGGCAATGAGCAGTTCTTC,CSVEGSGNEQFF
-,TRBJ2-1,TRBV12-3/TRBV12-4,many,TGTGCCAGCAGTTTAGGCGGTTGGAATGAGCAGTTCTTC,CASSLGGWNEQFF
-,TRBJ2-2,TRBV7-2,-,TGTGCCAGCAGCTTAGTACAGGGCGGCACCGGGGAGCTGTTTTTT,CASSLVQGGTGELFF
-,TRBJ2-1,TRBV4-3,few,TGCGCCAGCAGCCAAGAATCCGGGTTTGACGAGCAGTTCTTC,CASSQESGFDEQFF
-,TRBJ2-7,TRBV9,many,TGTGCCAGCAGCCCGACATGGGGGGCAAGAGACGAGCAGTACTTC,CASSPTWGARDEQYF
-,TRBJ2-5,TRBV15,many,TGTGCCACCAGCAGACCACAAGGAGGAGGGTTGGAGACCCAGTACTTC,CATSRPQGGGLETQYF
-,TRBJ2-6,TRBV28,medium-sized,TGTGCCAGCAGTTTATTCTCCGGCCTCAACTCTGGGGCCAACGTCCTGACTTTC,CASSLFSGLNSGANVLTF
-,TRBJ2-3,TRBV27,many,TGTGCCAGCAGTTTACAGCGGCCCAGCACAGATACGCAGTATTTT,CASSLQRPSTDTQYF
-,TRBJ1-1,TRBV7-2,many,TGTGCCAGCAGCCCAGACGTAGGACGGAACACTGAAGCTTTCTTT,CASSPDVGRNTEAFF
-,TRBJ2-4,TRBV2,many,TGTGCCAGCAGTAAAACCGGGACGGCACTAGCCAAAAACATTCAGTACTTC,CASSKTGTALAKNIQYF
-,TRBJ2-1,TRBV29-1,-,TGCAGCGTTGACCTAGTCAATGAGCAGTTCTTC,CSVDLVNEQFF
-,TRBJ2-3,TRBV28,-,TGTGCCAGCAGTTCCCAGCCAGATACGCAGTATTTT,CASSSQPDTQYF
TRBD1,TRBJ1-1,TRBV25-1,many,TGTGCCAGCAGGCCCACCCCCGGGACAGCAAACACTGAAGCTTTCTTT,CASRPTPGTANTEAFF
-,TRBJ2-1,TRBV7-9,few,TGTGCCAGCAGCTTAGTGGGCGGGGTCTCCTACAATGAGCAGTTCTTC,CASSLVGGVSYNEQFF
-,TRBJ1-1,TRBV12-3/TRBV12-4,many,TGTGCCAGCAGCCCTCAGGAGGGGTCGAGCACTGAAGCTTTCTTT,CASSPQEGSSTEAFF
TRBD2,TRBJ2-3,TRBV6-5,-,TGTGCCAGCAGTTACGATCGGGAGGGAGATAATACGCAGTATTTT,CASSYDREGDNTQYF
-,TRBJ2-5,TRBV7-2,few,TGTGCCAGCAGCTTAGTTGGGATCAAACAAGAGACCCAGTACTTC,CASSLVGIKQETQYF
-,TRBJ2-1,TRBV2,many,TGTGCCAGCGAAGGACAGCAGGATGAGCAGTTCTTC,CASEGQQDEQFF
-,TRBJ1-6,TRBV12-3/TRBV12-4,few,TGTGCCAGCAGTATCCAGGGGAATTCACCCCTCCACTTT,CASSIQGNSPLHF
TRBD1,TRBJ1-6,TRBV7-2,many,TGTGCCAGCAGCTTTAGCTCGGGACAGGATTCACCCCTCCACTTT,CASSFSSGQDSPLHF
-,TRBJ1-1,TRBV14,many,TGTGCCAGCAGCTCCGGACAGAAAAACACTGAAGCTTTCTTT,CASSSGQKNTEAFF
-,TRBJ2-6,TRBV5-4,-,TGTGCCAGCAGCTTGGGTCTAGAGTCTGGGGCCAACGTCCTGACTTTC,CASSLGLESGANVLTF
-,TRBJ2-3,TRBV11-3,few,TGTGCCAGCAGTCCCCAGGGTCCGACAGATACGCAGTATTTT,CASSPQGPTDTQYF
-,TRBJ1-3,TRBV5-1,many,TGCGCCAGCAGCAGGTACGACAGGAACTCTGGAAACACCATATATTTT,CASSRYDRNSGNTIYF
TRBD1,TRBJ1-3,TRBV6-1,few,TGTGCCAGCAGGGACAGGGTCGACGGAAACACCATATATTTT,CASRDRVDGNTIYF
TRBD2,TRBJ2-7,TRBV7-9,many,TGTGCCAGCAGCTTAGGCGGAGCGGGAGGTGTCTACGAGCAGTACTTC,CASSLGGAGGVYEQYF
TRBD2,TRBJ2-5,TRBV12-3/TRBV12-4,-,TGTGCCAGCAGCCGAACTAGCGGGAGGTCCCAAGAGACCCAGTACTTC,CASSRTSGRSQETQYF
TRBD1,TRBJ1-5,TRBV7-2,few,TGTGCCAGCAGCCCGGACAGGCGTCAGCCCCAGCATTTT,CASSPDRRQPQHF
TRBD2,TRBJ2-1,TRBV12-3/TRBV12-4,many,TGTGCCAGCAGGATACTAGCGGCGAACAATGAGCAGTTCTTC,CASRILAANNEQFF
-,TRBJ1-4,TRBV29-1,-,TGCAGCGTTGTCGAGGGGGTTAATGAAAAACTGTTTTTT,CSVVEGVNEKLFF
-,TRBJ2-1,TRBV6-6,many,TGTGCCAGCAGCATCGCCTTATCGCTGTTCTTC,CASSIALSLFF